These T cell receptor beta chains were read from a single sample in a study of blood T cell repertoires in COVID-19. Assay: immunoSEQ multiplex PCR; the TCRdb copy retains only in-frame clones and omits some. The sample records more than 35,000 clones, approximately 80% being singletons. The sequencing sample was made of peripheral blood. These TCRs come from a woman aged 80 or over with acute or convalescent COVID-19. The CDR3 runs from the conserved cysteine through the conserved F or W. The D gene is left open where the match is weak. Not all rows give a size; the values are once, few, many and, for expanded clones, a class.

clone_size	d_call	v_call	j_call	cdr3_aa	cdr3_nt
-	TRBD1	TRBV9	TRBJ2-3	CASSVGQETDTQYF	TGTGCCAGCAGCGTTGGACAGGAGACAGATACGCAGTATTTT
-	-	TRBV29-1	TRBJ1-4	CSVQPASGEKLFF	TGCAGCGTTCAACCTGCGTCAGGGGAAAAACTGTTTTTT
once	TRBD1	TRBV29-1	TRBJ2-5	CSVRTQGAGQETQYF	TGCAGCGTCCGAACCCAGGGGGCGGGCCAAGAGACCCAGTACTTC
-	TRBD1	TRBV6-6	TRBJ2-2	CASSYHGTETGELFF	TGTGCCAGCAGTTACCACGGGACAGAAACCGGGGAGCTGTTTTTT
-	TRBD2	TRBV9	TRBJ2-3	CASSAQGGSSDTQYF	TGTGCCAGCAGCGCCCAGGGAGGGTCCTCAGATACGCAGTATTTT
-	-	TRBV5-6	TRBJ2-3	CASSPDRGRTPDTQYF	TGTGCCAGCAGCCCGGACCGGGGGAGGACCCCAGATACGCAGTATTTT
once	-	TRBV5-6	TRBJ1-2	CASSWRRTGTNYGYTF	TGTGCCAGCAGCTGGAGGCGGACCGGAACTAACTATGGCTACACCTTC
few	TRBD2	TRBV19	TRBJ2-3	CASSPTLAGGTDTQYF	TGTGCCAGTAGTCCCACACTAGCGGGGGGCACAGATACGCAGTATTTT
-	TRBD2	TRBV19	TRBJ2-5	CASSPGLAGQETQYF	TGTGCCAGTAGTCCGGGACTAGCGGGGCAAGAGACCCAGTACTTC
-	TRBD2	TRBV7-2	TRBJ2-2	CASSPWTSVTTGELFF	TGTGCCAGCAGCCCCTGGACTAGCGTAACCACCGGGGAGCTGTTTTTT
-	-	TRBV24-1	TRBJ2-1	CATSDDRTPRVNEQFF	TGTGCCACCAGTGATGATAGGACACCTAGGGTCAATGAGCAGTTCTTC
once	-	TRBV7-2	TRBJ2-5	CASSLDGGTQYF	TGTGCCAGCAGCTTAGACGGGGGGACCCAGTACTTC
-	-	TRBV5-4	TRBJ2-5	CASSSPGGGHIGTQYF	TGTGCCAGCAGCTCGCCGGGCGGGGGACATATAGGGACCCAGTACTTC
-	TRBD1	TRBV24-1	TRBJ1-4	CATSGTGQGYEKLFF	TGTGCCACCAGTGGAACGGGACAGGGCTATGAAAAACTGTTTTTT
-	-	TRBV28	TRBJ1-4	CASRGGWDEKLFF	TGTGCCAGCCGGGGGGGTTGGGATGAAAAACTGTTTTTT
few	TRBD1	TRBV27	TRBJ1-1	CASSFRTGDTEAFF	TGTGCCAGCAGTTTTAGGACAGGGGACACTGAAGCTTTCTTT
-	TRBD2	TRBV6-5	TRBJ2-3	CASSPSGASTDTQYF	TGTGCCAGCAGTCCTAGCGGGGCTAGCACAGATACGCAGTATTTT
-	TRBD1	TRBV6-5	TRBJ1-1	CASSLTGDGTEAFF	TGTGCCAGCAGTTTAACAGGGGACGGCACTGAAGCTTTCTTT
-	TRBD1	TRBV18	TRBJ2-5	CASSGDRWATQYF	TGTGCCAGCTCTGGGGACAGGTGGGCGACCCAGTACTTC
-	-	TRBV7-3	TRBJ1-6	CASSPPTSSSSYNSPLHF	TGTGCCAGCAGCCCCCCGACATCTTCAAGCTCCTATAATTCACCCCTCCACTTT
-	-	TRBV5-5	TRBJ1-4	CASSLEGQGGEKLFF	TGTGCCAGCAGCTTGGAGGGGCAGGGAGGTGAAAAACTGTTTTTT
-	TRBD1	TRBV10-3	TRBJ2-7	CATAGGRDRGSSTYEQYF	TGTGCCACCGCCGGAGGCCGGGACAGGGGGTCTTCCACCTACGAGCAGTACTTC
-	TRBD1	TRBV4-2	TRBJ1-5	CASSQTGGNQPQHF	TGTGCCAGCAGCCAAACAGGGGGTAATCAGCCCCAGCATTTT
once	-	TRBV30	TRBJ1-2	CACHRGLRYGYTF	TGTGCCTGCCATCGTGGGCTCCGCTATGGCTACACCTTC
-	TRBD1	TRBV11-3	TRBJ1-4	CASSPGTAYEKLFF	TGTGCCAGCAGCCCCGGGACAGCCTATGAAAAACTGTTTTTT
-	-	TRBV30	TRBJ1-2	CAWSPVGGVGYTF	TGTGCCTGGAGCCCCGTGGGCGGGGTCGGCTACACCTTC
-	-	TRBV3-1/TRBV3-2	TRBJ1-1	CASSQAHQSAEAFF	TGTGCCAGCAGCCAAGCGCACCAGAGCGCTGAAGCTTTCTTT
-	-	TRBV5-1	TRBJ2-5	CASSPAGTGRAQYF	TGCGCCAGCAGCCCCGCGGGTACCGGAAGAGCCCAGTACTTC
-	-	TRBV7-9	TRBJ1-2	CASSLEQGPGYTF	TGTGCCAGCAGCTTAGAACAGGGACCAGGCTACACCTTC
once	-	TRBV28	TRBJ2-5	CASSPQETQYF	TGTGCCAGCAGTCCCCAGGAGACCCAGTACTTC
once	-	TRBV5-1	TRBJ1-1	CASSSQGMNTEAFF	TGCGCCAGCAGCTCACAGGGAATGAACACTGAAGCTTTCTTT
-	-	TRBV2	TRBJ1-6	CASSIVYSPLHF	TGTGCCAGCAGTATCGTCTATTCACCCCTCCACTTT
few	-	TRBV28	TRBJ1-5	CASYEEGWQPQHF	TGTGCCAGCTACGAGGAGGGTTGGCAGCCCCAGCATTTT
-	TRBD2	TRBV7-2	TRBJ2-3	CASSLAPHGGGATDTQYF	TGTGCCAGCAGCTTAGCGCCTCATGGCGGGGGGGCAACAGATACGCAGTATTTT
-	TRBD2	TRBV11-2	TRBJ2-7	CASSLAGLAGVEQYF	TGTGCCAGCAGCTTAGCGGGTCTAGCGGGGGTAGAGCAGTACTTC
-	TRBD2	TRBV7-3	TRBJ2-1	CASSTGLAGGEQFF	TGTGCCAGCAGCACCGGACTAGCTGGGGGTGAGCAGTTCTTC
once	TRBD1	TRBV5-4	TRBJ1-2	CASSIGTGIYGYTF	TGTGCCAGCAGCATAGGGACAGGGATCTATGGCTACACCTTC
-	TRBD1	TRBV19	TRBJ1-2	CASSIARTGVGYTF	TGTGCCAGTAGTATAGCACGGACAGGGGTCGGCTACACCTTC
-	TRBD1	TRBV28	TRBJ2-7	CASKVTGALYEQYF	TGTGCCAGCAAAGTTACAGGGGCGCTCTACGAGCAGTACTTC
-	TRBD2	TRBV2	TRBJ2-3	CASSRVSGGGTDTQYF	TGTGCCAGCAGTAGGGTCAGCGGGGGGGGCACAGATACGCAGTATTTT
-	TRBD1	TRBV18	TRBJ2-7	CASSLGQGGGEQYF	TGTGCCAGCTCACTGGGACAGGGTGGAGGCGAGCAGTACTTC
-	-	TRBV19	TRBJ2-1	CASSTQTGTEQFF	TGTGCCAGTAGTACTCAAACAGGGACTGAGCAGTTCTTC
-	TRBD1	TRBV28	TRBJ1-4	CASSSQLDRGFEKLFF	TGTGCCAGCAGTTCTCAACTGGACAGGGGGTTTGAAAAACTGTTTTTT
-	TRBD1	TRBV5-1	TRBJ1-2	CASSPLRDRVNGYTF	TGCGCCAGCAGCCCGCTCCGGGACAGGGTAAATGGCTACACCTTC
-	TRBD1	TRBV28	TRBJ1-2	CASSLSTGTVYGYTF	TGTGCCAGCAGTTTATCCACCGGGACAGTCTATGGCTACACCTTC
-	TRBD1	TRBV6-5	TRBJ1-2	CASSSEGGVYGYTF	TGTGCCAGCAGTTCGGAAGGGGGCGTCTATGGCTACACCTTC
-	TRBD1	TRBV19	TRBJ2-1	CASTRDSYNEQFF	TGTGCCAGTACCCGGGACAGCTACAATGAGCAGTTCTTC
-	-	TRBV19	TRBJ1-2	CASISGQSDYGYTF	TGTGCCAGTATTAGCGGTCAGAGTGACTATGGCTACACCTTC
few	TRBD1	TRBV24-1	TRBJ1-2	CATSDPGTASGDGYTF	TGTGCCACCAGTGACCCCGGGACAGCCTCTGGGGATGGCTACACCTTC
-	TRBD1	TRBV6-6	TRBJ2-3	CASSYGLGQGTDTQYF	TGTGCCAGCAGTTACGGTCTAGGACAGGGCACAGATACGCAGTATTTT
once	-	TRBV24-1	TRBJ1-1	CATSDGQGTTEAFF	TGTGCCACCAGTGACGGACAAGGAACAACTGAAGCTTTCTTT
-	TRBD2	TRBV30	TRBJ2-1	CAWRPSGGFSYNEQFF	TGTGCCTGGAGGCCTAGCGGGGGGTTCTCCTACAATGAGCAGTTCTTC
-	-	TRBV4-1	TRBJ1-5	CASSQVPTTGGNQPQHF	TGCGCCAGCAGCCAAGTACCAACGACCGGGGGCAATCAGCCCCAGCATTTT